The 24 T cell receptor beta chains below come from one sample, sequenced in a study of Ad26.COV2.S vaccination and SARS-CoV-2 variants (dated by TCRdb to the early 2020s). This specimen's treatment or condition label, interpreted: about 20 received Ad26.COV2.S at low or high dose, single or two shots; 5 received placebo; per-sample allocation not given. For vaccine and placebo recipients, the sequenced repertoires came from samples collected on day 63 after the first injection. To prepare the library, the immunoSEQ multiplex PCR assay was applied. TCRdb took this table from immuneACCESS and kept in-frame rearrangements with V and J called. Such tables lack part of the clones; where checked against another copy, unresolved V genes explain under half of the gap, and the rest is unexplained. This sample comprises around 270,000 clones, 87% of them detected only once. Roughly 3% of the sample is held by the ten biggest clonotypes.

This material consisted of peripheral blood, taken in a trial of Ad26.COV2.S vaccine versus placebo. The receptor source for this set is a person between 18 and 65 years old who received the Ad26.COV2.S COVID-19 vaccine or a placebo.

This clone was seen a handful of times. The genes are TRBV3-1 (or the pseudogene TRBV3-2) and TRBJ1-6; 8 bases fit TRBD1. The CDR3 runs 15 residues. The germline CDR1 and CDR2 sequences are LGHDT and YNNKEL (reference sequence). The V segment lost 5 bases and the J segment 10 bases; nucleotides outside the gene matches: 10. This CDR3 reads CASSSWTGFRSPLHF. CDR3 in DNA: TGTGCCAGCAGCTCCTGGACAGGGTTTCGATCACCCCTCCACTTT.

This clone was counted a few times. This chain links TRBV10-2 with TRBJ2-3; TRBD1 agrees at 9 bases. The junction had 14 bases not matched to a gene; V was cut back by 8 bases and J by 5 bases. CDR1 and CDR2 from the germline V gene are WSHSY and SAAADI. The CDR3 contains 16 residues. CDR3 region: CASGIPGQGIGDTQYF. CDR3 bases: TGCGCCAGCGGCATACCGGGACAGGGTATAGGAGATACGCAGTATTTT.

The chain recombines TRBV5-1 with TRBJ1-1; D is perhaps TRBD1 (5 bases). Germline V gene lookup returns CDR1 SGHRS and CDR2 YFSETQ. This CDR3 region has 14 residues. V lost 5 bases to trimming and J lost 2 bases, with 13 bases between them. CDR3 sequence (DNA): TGCGCCAGCAGTTGGGGACGGAGAAACACTGAAGCTTTCTTT. Amino acid sequence: CASSWGRRNTEAFF. Full variable domain (remainder filled in from reference TRBV5-1 and TRBJ1-1): KAGVTQTPRYLIKTRGQQVTLSCSPISGHRSVSWYQQTPGQGLQFLFEYFSETQRNKGNFPGRFSGRQFSNSRSEMNVSTLELGDSALYLCASSWGRRNTEAFFGQGTRLTVV.

This chain connects TRBV23-1 to TRBJ2-7; D is possibly TRBD1 or TRBD2 (5 bases each). TRBV23-1 is noted as an ORF with a role that remains uncertain. Deletions cut 0 bases from V and 0 bases from J, with 15 bases between. This CDR3 region has 17 residues. DNA for the CDR3: TGCGCCAGCAGTCAATCGGGGCAACAGCGGAGCTCCTACGAGCAGTACGTC. Its protein is CASSQSGQQRSSYEQYV.

As concerns this clone: This specimen includes other DNA sequences encoding the same CDR3. The genes are TRBV7-9 and TRBJ1-1, with 7 nucleotides matching TRBD1. The ends lost 0 bases at V and 8 bases at J; junction bases unmatched: 6. Germline V gene sequence: CDR1 SEHNR, CDR2 FQNEAQ (reference sequence). The CDR3 is made up of 14 amino acids. The CDR3 DNA reads as TGTGCCAGCAGCTTAGCAGGGGGCAAAGGAGAAGCTTTCTTT. This translates into CASSLAGGKGEAFF.

The chain joins TRBV9 to TRBJ1-6; TRBD1 might be the D (5 bases). Looked up from germline, CDR1 is SGDLS and CDR2 is YYNGEE. CDR3 length equals 17 residues. Deletions cut 0 bases from V and 7 bases from J, with 17 bases between. The CDR3 region has the DNA TGTGCCAGCAGCGTAGGTGAGGGGACCTCAAACAATTCACCCCTCCACTTT. Its translation: CASSVGEGTSNNSPLHF.

The V call is TRBV19, the J call TRBJ1-2, with 8 bases aligning to TRBD1. The germline V gene has CDR1 LNHDA and CDR2 SQIVND (reference sequence). The junction had 13 bases not matched to a gene; V was cut back by 9 bases and J by 7 bases. This CDR3 has 14 residues. The CDR3 region is CASGLTGALGGYTF. The DNA for the CDR3 is TGTGCCAGCGGACTGACAGGGGCCTTGGGTGGCTACACCTTC. The full variable domain, with the rest looked up from reference TRBV19 and TRBJ1-2, is DGGITQSPKYLFRKEGQNVTLSCEQNLNHDAMYWYRQDPGQGLRLIYYSQIVNDFQKGDIAEGYSVSREKKESFPLTVTSAQKNPTAFYLCASGLTGALGGYTFGSGTRLTVV.

This clone appeared many times. V is TRBV10-3 and J is TRBJ1-5; 7 bases align to TRBD1. Trimming cost V 6 bases and J 4 bases; bases outside gene matches: 9. The CDR3 consists of 15 residues. Germline V gives CDR1 ENHRY, CDR2 SYGVKD. The CDR3 bases are TGTGCCATCAGCGCGGGACAGACAGAAAATCAGCCCCAGCATTTT. It encodes CAISAGQTENQPQHF.

The J gene is TRBJ2-7, the V gene TRBV5-6, with a possible D match to TRBD1 (5 bases). In germline, CDR1 is SGHDT, CDR2 YYEEEE. The CDR3 covers 17 residues. Trimming removed 2 bases from V and 2 bases from J, with 20 bases in between. This CDR3 is CASSFRLENRFAYEQYF. The DNA of the CDR3 is TGTGCCAGCAGCTTTAGGTTGGAGAACAGGTTTGCCTACGAGCAGTACTTC.

This clone appeared once. The chain carries TRBV29-1 and TRBJ2-2, with TRBD1 as a possible D gene (5 bases). This CDR3 has 12 amino acids. V was trimmed by 5 bases and J by 6 bases, leaving 10 bases between them. Germline CDR1 is SQVTM and CDR2 is ANQGSEA. The CDR3 DNA sequence: TGCAGCGTTATAGGGGTTTCCGGGGAGCTGTTTTTT. Protein product: CSVIGVSGELFF.

This clone was seen only a few times. The V call is TRBV25-1, the J call TRBJ1-6, with TRBD1 as a possible D gene (6 bases). The CDR3 has 14 amino acids. Trimming stripped 6 bases from V and 6 bases from J, with 12 bases between. Germline V gene sequence: CDR1 MGHDK, CDR2 SYGVNS. The CDR3 loop is CASSRGGGNSPLHF. The CDR3 DNA is TGTGCCAGCAGCCGAGGGGGGGGTAATTCACCCCTCCACTTT.

This clone was recorded once. The chain uses TRBV5-5 and TRBJ2-7; 9 nucleotides align to TRBD1. J was trimmed by 0 bases and V by 5 bases; bases with no gene match: 3. Germline assignment: CDR1 SGHKS and CDR2 YYEKEE (reference sequence). This CDR3 contains 14 residues. The CDR3 bases are TGTGCCAGCAGTCGACAGGGGGGCTCCTACGAGCAGTACTTC. It translates to CASSRQGGSYEQYF. The full variable domain, rest sourced from reference TRBV5-5 and TRBJ2-7, is DAGVTQSPTHLIKTRGQQVTLRCSPISGHKSVSWYQQVLGQGPQFIFQYYEKEERGRGNFPDRFSARQFPNYSSELNVNALLLGDSALYLCASSRQGGSYEQYFGPGTRLTVT.

This rearrangement joins TRBV6-2 or TRBV6-3 to TRBJ2-1; TRBD2 matches 12 bases. V lost 0 bases and J lost 2; bases outside the gene matches: 5. Germline CDR1 is MNHEY and CDR2 is SVGEGT. The CDR3 is made up of 18 amino acids. CDR3 bases: TGTGCCAGCAGTTACTCGCCTCGACTAGCGGGAGCCTACAATGAGCAGTTCTTC. Its translation: CASSYSPRLAGAYNEQFF.

The chain employs TRBV7-8 and TRBJ2-7; TRBD1 matches at 7 bases. This CDR3 spans 14 amino acids. V trimming: 8 bases; J trimming: 5 bases; junction bases outside the gene matches: 12. CDR1 and CDR2 (germline): SGHVS, FQNEAQ. The CDR3 nucleotides read TGTGCCAGCTGCCCCCAGAGGACAGGCCACGAGCAGTACTTC. Translated, it gives CASCPQRTGHEQYF.

This chain links TRBV5-1 with TRBJ1-2; 7 positions match TRBD1. The CDR3 loop spans 12 amino acids. From germline, CDR1 is SGHRS and CDR2 YFSETQ. Trimming cost V 7 bases and J 8 bases; bases outside gene matches: 8. The CDR3 DNA sequence: TGCGCCAGCCGGCCGACAGGGCGAGGCTACACCTTC. Translation gives CASRPTGRGYTF.

V gene TRBV29-1 combines with J gene TRBJ2-4; the D is unclear. V lost 5 bases, J lost 1 base, and 18 bases lay in between. Germline V lookup: CDR1 SQVTM, CDR2 ANQGSEA. This CDR3 comprises 16 residues. The CDR3 DNA reads as TGCAGCGTTAGGGATGGTTCGAGTAGTGCCAAAAACATTCAGTACTTC. Encoded protein: CSVRDGSSSAKNIQYF.

The chain is built from TRBV4-1 and TRBJ2-2, with unresolved D. V was trimmed by 1 base and J by 5 bases, leaving 11 bases between them. The CDR3 has 15 residues. Per the germline V gene, CDR1 is MGHRA and CDR2 is YSYEKL. In nucleotides, the CDR3 is TGCGCCAGCAGCCAAGTGTCAGGAAGGACCGGGGAGCTGTTTTTT. Translating it yields CASSQVSGRTGELFF.

CDR3 loop: CASSQDLDGAGGYTF. CDR3 bases: TGCGCCAGCAGCCAAGACCTCGACGGGGCTGGAGGCTACACCTTC. The rearrangement joins TRBV4-3 to TRBJ1-2; maybe TRBD1 (5 bases). Trimming removed 0 bases from V and 8 bases from J, with 16 bases in between. In germline, CDR1 is LGHNA, CDR2 YSLEER. This CDR3 has 15 amino acids.

The sample holds a few counts of this clone. The chain couples TRBV5-5 to TRBJ1-2; D is uncertain. V lost 5 bases, J lost 4 bases, and 15 bases lay in between. Germline V gene data show CDR1 as SGHKS and CDR2 as YYEKEE (reference sequence). The CDR3 length is 14 residues. The CDR3 is CASSYEQAIYGYTF. The CDR3, as DNA: TGTGCCAGCAGTTATGAGCAGGCTATCTATGGCTACACCTTC.

This clone was recorded only once. V and J are TRBV5-4 and TRBJ1-6, with TRBD1 as a possible D gene (5 bases). CDR1 is SGHNT, CDR2 YYREEE, per germline (reference sequence). Trimming shortened V by 3 bases and J by 7 bases, and 14 bases separated the two germline ends. The CDR3 length is 15 residues. This CDR3 is CASSWPGGSNSPLHF. CDR3 coding DNA: TGTGCCAGCAGCTGGCCTGGGGGGTCGAATTCACCCCTCCACTTT.

V gene TRBV7-9 combines with J gene TRBJ1-5; perhaps TRBD1 as D (5 bases). V lost 3 bases and J lost 4, with 10 bases in between. The germline CDR1 and CDR2 sequences are SEHNR and FQNEAQ (reference sequence). The CDR3 has 14 residues. CDR3 loop: CASSLQGGNQPQHF. The DNA for the CDR3 is TGTGCCAGCAGCTTGCAGGGAGGGAATCAGCCCCAGCATTTT.

The chain couples TRBV30 to TRBJ2-1; no clear D. The germline CDR1 and CDR2 sequences are GTSNPN and SVGIG (reference sequence). The germline V and J ends were trimmed by 0 bases and 6 bases, with 6 bases remaining between them. The CDR3 runs 12 residues. The DNA for the CDR3 is TGTGCCTGGAGTGTGGGAAGCAATGAGCAGTTCTTC. Translation: CAWSVGSNEQFF.

The chain is built from TRBV20-1 and TRBJ2-7; the match to TRBD1 covers 7 bases. The CDR3 spans 14 residues. Germline CDR1 is DFQATT and CDR2 is SNEGSKA (reference sequence). J lost 0 bases, V lost 5 bases, and 7 bases had no gene match. The CDR3 loop reads CSARGTAFSYEQYV. CDR3 coding DNA: TGCAGTGCTCGTGGGACAGCCTTCTCCTACGAGCAGTACGTC.

The rearrangement joins TRBV2 to TRBJ2-2; 8 positions agree with TRBD2. CDR1 and CDR2 (germline): SNHLY, FYNNEI. The trim removed 2 bases at V and 7 bases at J, leaving 12 bases unmatched. CDR3 length: 17 residues. This chain's CDR3 is CASSEIIAGTGIGELFF. CDR3 nucleotides: TGTGCCAGCAGTGAAATAATAGCGGGGACGGGTATCGGGGAGCTGTTTTTT.